This T cell receptor beta chain comes out of a study of blood T cell repertoires in COVID-19. This clone was seen once. Profiling relied on immunoSEQ multiplex PCR, and the TCRdb table lists in-frame clones only, not all of them. The table includes about 81,000 clones, 89% detected once. Germline CDR1 is SNHLY and CDR2 is FYNNEI. The germline V and J ends were trimmed by 6 bases and 3 bases, with 24 bases remaining between them. The CDR3 is 17 amino acids. Sequences were obtained from peripheral blood. The chain links TRBV2 to TRBJ2-7; D is possibly TRBD1 (6 bases). The source is a man in his 70s with active or convalescent COVID-19. CDR3 nucleotides: TGTGCCAGCAGGTTTCCCCCCTGGGGGCAGATCCTCTACGAGCAGTACTTC. It encodes CASRFPPWGQILYEQYF. Variable domain in full (rest from reference TRBV2 and TRBJ2-7): EPEVTQTPSHQVTQMGQEVILRCVPISNHLYFYWYRQILGQKVEFLVSFYNNEISEKSEIFDDQFSVERPDGSNFTLKIRSTKLEDSAMYFCASRFPPWGQILYEQYFGPGTRLTVT.